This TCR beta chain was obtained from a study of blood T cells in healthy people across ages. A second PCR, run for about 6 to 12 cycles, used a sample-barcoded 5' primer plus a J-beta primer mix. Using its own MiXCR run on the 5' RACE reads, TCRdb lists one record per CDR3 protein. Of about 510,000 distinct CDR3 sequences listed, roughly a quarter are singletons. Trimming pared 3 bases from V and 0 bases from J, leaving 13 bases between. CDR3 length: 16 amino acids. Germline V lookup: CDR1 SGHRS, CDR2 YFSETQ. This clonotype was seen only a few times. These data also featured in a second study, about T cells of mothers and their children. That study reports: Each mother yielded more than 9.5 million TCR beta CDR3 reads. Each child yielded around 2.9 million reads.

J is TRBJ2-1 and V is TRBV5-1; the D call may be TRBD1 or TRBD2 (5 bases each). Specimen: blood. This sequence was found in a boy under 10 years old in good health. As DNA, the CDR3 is TGCGCCAGCAGCTACAGGACTTTGAGCTCCTACAATGAGCAGTTCTTC. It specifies CASSYRTLSSYNEQFF.